These 9 T cell receptor beta chains were sequenced from one sample in a study of tumor and adjacent non-tumor tissue in lung cancer (dated by TCRdb to the late 2010s). The receptor library was made with multiplex PCR. TCRdb shows the sequencer as Illumina HiSeq 2500. TCRbeta libraries were constructed through three rounds of nested PCR with primers (Table S4) according to protocols adapted from ARM-PCR. In-frame beta chains were kept once TCRdb had trimmed the public reads at Q25 with fastp and called clones with MiXCR. Rows are combined by CDR3 protein, so each entry shows the most common genes and DNA. The sample table holds some 80,000 distinct CDR3 sequences, of which more than 65% were seen once. About a fifth of the sample is held by the ten biggest clonotypes. RNA was isolated from bulk, unsorted tissue, and RNA quality was assessed with a NanoDrop ND-1000 and an Agilent 2100. The normal lung samples consisted of distant non-tumor tissue collected more than 3 cm from the tumor edge.

The sample comprised distant non-tumor lung tissue. The origin of the receptors is a woman in her fifties or sixties with non-small cell lung cancer.

The chain is built from TRBV20-1 and TRBJ2-3, with 7 bases matching TRBD2. The V segment lost 7 bases and the J segment 5 bases; nucleotides outside the gene matches: 15. The CDR3 spans 15 residues. The V gene's germline CDR1 is DFQATT and CDR2 SNEGSKA (reference sequence). The CDR3 sequence: CSVRGGAEVRDTQYF. Here the CDR3 DNA reads TGCAGTGTGCGGGGAGGGGCGGAAGTCAGAGATACGCAGTATTTT.

J is TRBJ2-7 and V is TRBV6-5; D is possibly TRBD2 (5 bases). The V and J ends lost 10 bases and 5 bases respectively, with 24 bases between them. Germline-derived CDR1 and CDR2 are MNHEY and SVGAGI. The CDR3 has 15 amino acids. The CDR3 DNA follows: TGTGCCAATTACGGGAAGAATGGGGTCCCCAACGAGCAGTACTTC. It specifies CANYGKNGVPNEQYF.

J is TRBJ2-7 and V is TRBV4-2; 9 bases map to TRBD1. The CDR3 has 14 residues. The V gene's germline CDR1 is LGHNA and CDR2 YNFKEQ. The trim removed 3 bases at V and 5 bases at J, leaving 5 bases unmatched. Here the CDR3 DNA reads TGTGCCAGCAGCCAGGGGACAGGGAGTAACGAGCAGTACGTC. Translated, it gives CASSQGTGSNEQYV.

As to this clonotype: One junction end disagrees with the germline gene, perhaps due to a read error. The chain's CDR3 is CATSLWRQFTYEQYF. In nucleotides, the CDR3 is TGTGCCACCAGCTTGTGGAGGCAGTTTACCTACGAGCAATACTTC. V usage is TRBV5-6 and J usage is TRBJ2-7; perhaps TRBD2 as D (5 bases). The germline V gene encodes CDR1 SGHDT and CDR2 YYEEEE. The CDR3 extends over 15 amino acids.

This clonotype was counted ten times or more. The rearrangement uses TRBV10-3 and TRBJ2-3, with D perhaps matching TRBD1 (6 bases). V lost 5 bases, J lost 6 bases, and 15 bases lay in between. The CDR3 covers 14 residues. Germline V gene lookup returns CDR1 ENHRY and CDR2 SYGVKD. In DNA form, the CDR3 reads TGTGCCATCAGTCGTGGACAGTCGGAGGATACGCAGTATTTT. Translated, it gives CAISRGQSEDTQYF.

Comment on this clonotype: Since the CDR3 does not end with the conserved phenylalanine or tryptophan, this likely comes from a read error. The chain has TRBV9 and TRBJ2-2, with 12 positions matching TRBD2. CDR1 and CDR2 (germline): SGDLS, YYNGEE. After removal of 1 base from V and 3 bases from J, the junction contained 1 base not matched to a gene. The CDR3 is made up of 16 amino acids. Here the CDR3 DNA reads TGTGCCAGCAGCGTAAGACTAGCGGGGGACACCGGGGAGCTGTTTTTA. Translated: CASSVRLAGDTGELFL.

With respect to this clonotype: Relative to the germline gene, one junction end is altered; a read error may explain this. This chain links TRBV5-5 with TRBJ2-7; D is undetermined. The CDR3 has 13 residues. Germline loops: CDR1 SGHKS, CDR2 YYEKEE (reference sequence). As DNA, the CDR3 is TGTGCCAGGAGCTTCGAAGGGTCCTACGAGCAGTACTTC. Amino acids: CARSFEGSYEQYF.

Worth noting for this clonotype: A read error may account for a junction end that differs from germline. The V call is TRBV6-5, the J call TRBJ1-2, with D maybe TRBD1 (5 bases). This CDR3 region has 15 residues. Germline CDR1 MNHEY, CDR2 SVGAGI. CDR3 nucleotides: TGTGCCAGCAGTCCCGACAGAAAGTCCAACTATGTCTACACCTTC. Its protein product is CASSPDRKSNYVYTF.

As concerns this clonotype: The junction does not match germline at one end; this may be a read error. The chain is built from TRBV6-5 and TRBJ2-7; 8 bases fit TRBD1. Germline lookup yields CDR1 MNHEY and CDR2 SVGAGI. This CDR3 has 15 residues. DNA of the CDR3: TGCGTCAGCACCGCACTCGGCAGGGGGCAAGGAGAGCATTACTTC. Translated, it gives CVSTALGRGQGEHYF.